This note documents a single TCR beta chain sequence. Assay: immunoSEQ multiplex PCR; the TCRdb copy retains only in-frame clones and omits some. The sample yields 110,000 or so clones, roughly nine tenths seen once. These data belong to a study of PD-1 blockade in classical Hodgkin lymphoma. The germline V and J ends were trimmed by 1 base and 1 base, with 6 bases remaining between them. This CDR3 contains 14 residues. Per the germline V gene, CDR1 is SGHNT and CDR2 is YENEEA. Brentuximab vedotin exposure varied, and every patient relapsed after autologous stem cell transplantation. This specimen consisted of peripheral blood mononuclear cells (PBMCs), obtained before the second cycle of nivolumab. This receptor was identified in a human donor with classical Hodgkin lymphoma. The J gene is TRBJ2-3, the V gene TRBV11-3, with TRBD1 as a possible D gene (6 bases). The CDR3 reads CASSLGQGTDTQYF. The CDR3 nucleotides are TGTGCCAGCAGCTTAGGACAGGGCACAGATACGCAGTATTTT.